One sample yielded the 27 T cell receptor beta chains listed below, sequenced in a study of spatial heterogeneity in lung cancer. Regarding time point: blood at routine non-recurrence follow-up after resection. Frozen PBMC, nontumor lung or tumor provided whole RNA, which was sequenced unsorted. TCRdb re-called the 5' RACE reads with MiXCR, one entry per CDR3 protein. This table has about 52,000 distinct CDR3 sequences, under 8% appearing once. The starting material was PBMCs, obtained at follow-up. These receptors came from a female donor with early-stage non-small cell lung cancer.

The chain has TRBV4-1 and TRBJ1-1; no reliable D call. CDR1 is MGHRA and CDR2 is YSYEKL in the germline V gene. This CDR3 spans 16 amino acids. V lost 1 base to trimming and J lost 4 bases, with 16 bases between them. This CDR3 is CASSQGGRLRVTEAFF. CDR3 sequence (DNA): TGCGCCAGCAGCCAAGGCGGCAGGTTGAGGGTCACTGAAGCTTTCTTT.

This clonotype was picked up many times. The chain carries TRBV20-1 and TRBJ2-1, with 16 bases fitting TRBD2. The CDR3 spans 15 residues. V dropped 5 bases and J dropped 6; count of bases not matched to a gene: 4. The germline V gene has CDR1 DFQATT and CDR2 SNEGSKA (reference sequence). In nucleotides, the CDR3 is TGCAGTGCTCGCGGGACTAGCGGGGGGGCCAATGAGCAGTTCTTC. Its protein product is CSARGTSGGANEQFF.

This clonotype was observed once. The J gene is TRBJ2-5, the V gene TRBV6-1; TRBD2 is a possible D gene (5 bases). Germline-derived CDR1 and CDR2 are MNHNS and SASEGT. The CDR3 contains 15 residues. V was pared by 6 bases and J by 3 bases, with 17 bases between. For the CDR3, the DNA is TGTGCCAGCAGGCTCGCCGAACTAGACGAAGAGACCCAGTACTTC. It translates to CASRLAELDEETQYF.

The table lists this clonotype with many counts. The chain carries TRBV7-2 and TRBJ2-7, with D tentatively TRBD1 (5 bases). Looked up from germline, CDR1 is SGHTA and CDR2 is FQGNSA. The CDR3 length is 16 residues. Between the trimmed V and J ends, which lost 5 bases and 2 bases, there was a span of 19 bases. This chain's CDR3 is CASSPSGFGGTYEQYF. The CDR3, as DNA: TGTGCCAGCAGCCCATCAGGGTTTGGTGGTACCTACGAGCAGTACTTC.

This clonotype was detected ten times or more. The chain joins TRBV14 to TRBJ1-1; D is unresolved. In germline, CDR1 is SGHDN, CDR2 FVKESK. V was clipped by 3 bases and J by 4 bases, with 12 bases between them. The CDR3 length is 14 residues. The CDR3 loop is CASSQSGMTTEAFF. The CDR3, as DNA: TGTGCCAGCAGCCAGAGCGGGATGACCACTGAAGCTTTCTTT. The full variable domain, completed using reference TRBV14 and TRBJ1-1, is EAGVTQFPSHSVIEKGQTVTLRCDPISGHDNLYWYRRVMGKEIKFLLHFVKESKQDESGMPNNRFLAERTGGTYSTLKVQPAELEDSGVYFCASSQSGMTTEAFFGQGTRLTVV.

As regards this clonotype: Just one base apart from a much larger clone, this may be a read error. The chain employs TRBV20-1 and TRBJ1-6; D remains ambiguous. The germline V gene encodes CDR1 DFQATT and CDR2 SNEGSKA (reference sequence). The length of the CDR3 is 15 residues. The CDR3 DNA reads TGCAGTACTAGAGATCGTGGCTCCTATAATTCACCCCTCCACTTT. Amino acids: CSTRDRGSYNSPLHF.

The chain carries TRBV20-1 and TRBJ2-7; TRBD1 matches 7 bases. Germline-derived CDR1 and CDR2 are DFQATT and SNEGSKA (reference sequence). The CDR3 spans 19 residues. Trimming at V came to 0 bases and at J to 1 base, leaving 18 bases not matched to a gene. The CDR3 spells CSARDDVPRQGASSYEQYF. The DNA for the CDR3 is TGCAGTGCTAGAGATGATGTCCCCCGACAGGGAGCCTCTTCCTACGAGCAGTACTTC.

This clonotype has a count of ten or more. The rearrangement joins TRBV29-1 to TRBJ2-7; 7 nucleotides match TRBD2. The CDR3 is made up of 12 amino acids. V lost 7 bases and J lost 3; bases outside the gene matches: 6. Germline CDR1 SQVTM, CDR2 ANQGSEA. The CDR3 nucleotides are TGCAGCGCCTTAGGACTAGGCTACGAGCAGTACTTC. Protein sequence: CSALGLGYEQYF.

V is TRBV9 and J is TRBJ2-4, with a possible D match to TRBD1 (5 bases). V lost 3 bases and J 8 bases, leaving 18 bases between the germline ends. Germline assignment: CDR1 SGDLS and CDR2 YYNGEE. This CDR3 comprises 15 residues. The CDR3 DNA is TGTGCCAGCAGCGAGTTGGGGCACATTGCGGACATTCAGTACTTC. Translation gives CASSELGHIADIQYF.

The chain combines TRBV19 with TRBJ2-4, with a possible D match to TRBD2 (5 bases). CDR1 is LNHDA and CDR2 is SQIVND in the germline V gene (reference sequence). The CDR3 is 14 residues long. Between the trimmed V and J ends, which lost 5 bases and 6 bases, there was a span of 14 bases. In DNA, the CDR3 is TGTGCCAGTAGTTCCTCCCCCCGGGGAAACATTCAGTACTTC. Encoded protein: CASSSSPRGNIQYF.

There are a few counts of this clonotype. The V call is TRBV2, the J call TRBJ2-1, with a weak D call TRBD2 (6 bases). Trimming left V 6 bases short and J 3 bases short, with 15 bases between. CDR1 and CDR2 from the germline V gene are SNHLY and FYNNEI. This CDR3 contains 15 residues. The CDR3 DNA follows: TGTGCCAGCAGCCAGGAGCGGGCTCTCTACAATGAGCAGTTCTTC. This gives the protein CASSQERALYNEQFF.

Comment on this clonotype: Possible read error: a much larger clone is one base away. This chain uses TRBV7-9 with TRBJ1-5; weak D call: TRBD1 (6 bases). Germline V CDR1 and CDR2: SEHNR, FQNEAQ (reference sequence). The CDR3 is made up of 15 amino acids. The CDR3 region is CASSPYGGADQPQLF. The CDR3 region has the DNA TGTGCCAGCAGCCCCTACGGGGGGGCGGATCAGCCCCAGCTTTTT.

This clonotype was recorded once. A much bigger clone sits one base away, suggesting this may be a read error. V is TRBV7-3 and J is TRBJ2-3, with a tentative D call TRBD2 (5 bases). Germline CDR1 SGHTA, CDR2 FQGTGA. This CDR3 is built from 15 residues. Deletions cut 5 bases from V and 6 bases from J, with 18 bases between. For the CDR3, the DNA is TGTGCCAGCAGCCCCTCATCGGGAACGGGGGATACGCAGTATTTT. Translation: CASSPSSGTGDTQYF.

This clonotype has at least ten counts. V gene TRBV20-1 combines with J gene TRBJ2-7, with TRBD1 matching over 9 bases. After removal of 4 bases from V and 4 bases from J, the junction contained 11 bases not matched to a gene. The germline V gene has CDR1 DFQATT and CDR2 SNEGSKA (reference sequence). The CDR3 sequence is 15 residues long. The CDR3 spells CSATTGTGNSYEQYF. Written as DNA, the CDR3 is TGCAGTGCTACCACCGGGACAGGGAATAGTTACGAGCAGTACTTC.

The chain couples TRBV6-2 or TRBV6-3 to TRBJ2-3, with D possibly TRBD2 on 5 matching bases. Germline CDR1 MNHEY, CDR2 SVGEGT. This CDR3 contains 17 residues. V gave up 2 bases and J gave up 2 bases, with 17 bases separating them. CDR3 nucleotides: TGTGCCAGCAGTTACGCCCGGGGTCGGACCTCCACAGATACGCAGTATTTT. This gives the protein CASSYARGRTSTDTQYF.

This clonotype showed up many times. This chain uses TRBV3-1 with TRBJ1-1; TRBD1 matches at 12 bases. The CDR3 length is 20 residues. With 0 bases clipped from V and 1 base from J, the junction kept 12 bases outside the gene matches. Germline CDR1 LGHDT, CDR2 YNNKEL (reference sequence). Here the CDR3 DNA reads TGTGCCAGCAGCCAAGATGATTCCGGGACAGGGGGCTTTGCGAACACTGAAGCTTTCTTT. It specifies CASSQDDSGTGGFANTEAFF.

This clonotype was detected many times. The J gene is TRBJ2-1, the V gene TRBV7-9, with D possibly matching TRBD2 (6 bases). CDR3 length: 13 residues. Deletions cut 5 bases from V and 8 bases from J, with 13 bases between. Looked up from germline, CDR1 is SEHNR and CDR2 is FQNEAQ (reference sequence). The CDR3 protein is CASSREVNYEQFF. The CDR3 region has the DNA TGTGCCAGCAGCAGGGAGGTAAACTATGAGCAGTTCTTC.

V and J are TRBV3-1 and TRBJ2-7, with 7 bases that match TRBD2. The CDR3 covers 14 residues. Germline CDR1 is LGHDT and CDR2 is YNNKEL (reference sequence). V lost 2 bases, J lost 0 bases, and 1 base stayed unmatched. The DNA of the CDR3 is TGTGCCAGCAGCCAATGGACTAGCTCCTACGAGCAGTACTTC. Protein product: CASSQWTSSYEQYF.

This clonotype was recorded many times. The chain recombines TRBV5-1 with TRBJ2-1, with 9 bases aligning to TRBD2. After removal of 0 bases from V and 8 bases from J, the junction contained 6 bases not matched to a gene. The CDR3 runs 15 residues. Per germline, CDR1 SGHRS and CDR2 YFSETQ. The CDR3 nucleotides read TGCGCCAGCAGCTTGGTGGCGGGGGGGCCTGATGAGCAGTTCTTC. It translates to CASSLVAGGPDEQFF.

There are a few counts of this clonotype. The V gene is TRBV7-8, the J gene TRBJ2-2, with 10 nucleotides matching TRBD2. The CDR3 covers 16 residues. The V segment lost 5 bases and the J segment 4 bases; nucleotides outside the gene matches: 7. The V gene's germline CDR1 is SGHVS and CDR2 FQNEAQ. The CDR3 is CASSPDRLAGTGELFF. The CDR3 DNA follows: TGTGCCAGCAGCCCCGATCGACTAGCGGGCACCGGGGAGCTGTTTTTT.

This clonotype was found many times. V and J are TRBV14 and TRBJ1-2; unclear D gene. The germline V gene encodes CDR1 SGHDN and CDR2 FVKESK. The V end was cut by 1 base, the J end by 4 bases, with 10 bases between. The CDR3 contains 14 residues. The CDR3 region is CASSQANFAYGYTF. The CDR3 DNA sequence: TGTGCCAGCAGCCAAGCTAATTTTGCCTATGGCTACACCTTC.

This clonotype was counted ten times or more. The rearrangement joins TRBV7-2 to TRBJ2-2; the D is unclear. CDR1 and CDR2 (germline): SGHTA, FQGNSA. CDR3 length: 14 residues. Trimming left V 2 bases short and J 4 bases short, with 8 bases between. In nucleotides, the CDR3 is TGTGCCAGCAGCTTAATACTTGTCACCGGGGAGCTGTTTTTT. It translates to CASSLILVTGELFF.

This clonotype was detected many times. The chain links TRBV7-8 to TRBJ2-5; 7 bases align to TRBD1. Germline loops: CDR1 SGHVS, CDR2 FQNEAQ. V was clipped by 1 base and J by 5 bases; unmatched bases: 7. The CDR3 runs to 15 residues. The CDR3 protein is CASSLENRGPETQYF. Here the CDR3 DNA reads TGTGCCAGCAGCTTAGAAAACAGGGGCCCGGAGACCCAGTACTTC.

J is TRBJ2-3 and V is TRBV18; D remains unclear. The V end was cut by 3 bases, the J end by 6 bases, with 10 bases between. This CDR3 comprises 13 residues. Per the germline V gene, CDR1 is KGHSH and CDR2 is LQKENI. Written as DNA, the CDR3 is TGTGCCAGCTCACCTACCGGTGGGGATACGCAGTATTTT. It translates to CASSPTGGDTQYF.

In this sample, this clonotype turned up many times. This chain joins TRBV20-1 and TRBJ1-2, with unresolved D. CDR1 and CDR2 (germline): DFQATT, SNEGSKA (reference sequence). Trimming took 3 bases from V and 8 from J, leaving 16 bases between them. This CDR3 spans 13 amino acids. CDR3 coding DNA: TGCAGTGCTAGTCATGGGCAGGAAACCGGCTACACCTTC. Translating it yields CSASHGQETGYTF.

This chain links TRBV10-3 with TRBJ2-5; 7 bases match TRBD1. Germline V gene lookup returns CDR1 ENHRY and CDR2 SYGVKD. With 4 bases clipped from V and 4 bases from J, the junction kept 3 bases outside the gene matches. CDR3 size: 13 residues. The CDR3 sequence: CAISGRDRETQYF. In DNA, the CDR3 is TGTGCCATCAGTGGCCGGGACAGAGAGACCCAGTACTTC.

This clonotype was picked up a small number of times. The chain uses TRBV5-6 and TRBJ1-1; 7 bases are a match to TRBD1. Germline values: CDR1 SGHDT, CDR2 YYEEEE. V was pared by 4 bases and J by 4 bases, with 4 bases of the junction left unmatched. The CDR3 loop spans 13 amino acids. The CDR3 nucleotides read TGTGCCAGCAGCGCCTACAGGGGCACTGAAGCTTTCTTT. It is translated as CASSAYRGTEAFF.